The T cell receptor beta chain under discussion was sequenced for a study of T cells in Graves' hyperthyroidism and ophthalmopathy. This clonotype was seen more than once but under ten times. What it binds is not known. Study observations and caveats: Progression to ophthalmopathy was predicted a median of approximately 6.4 months early. Ophthalmopathy cases were set apart from stable hyperthyroidism by a 13 V-J model.

Used for diagnoses were clinical symptoms, serum thyroxine and TRAb, thyroid ultrasound and orbital computed tomography. The source of the PBMCs was more than 9.5 ml of fresh peripheral blood. The CDR3 consists of 15 residues. V was trimmed by 5 bases and J by 3 bases, leaving 13 bases between them. Germline V CDR1 and CDR2: LGHDT, YNNKEL (reference sequence). Regions amplified from RNA transcripts were the TCR beta CDR3 regions. With the HTBI primer set, the TCR CDR3 went through a first round of RT-PCR. TCRdb itself ran the multiplex PCR reads through MiXCR, one entry per CDR3 protein. The data hold 75,000 to 100,000 distinct CDR3 sequences, with just over 50% observed a single time.

The receptor comes from a woman aged 40 to 50 with Graves' hyperthyroidism. The rearrangement links TRBV3-1 to TRBJ1-4; tentatively, D is TRBD1 (5 bases). Specimen: blood. CDR3 protein: CASSENRPPNEKLFF. As DNA, the CDR3 is TGTGCCAGCAGCGAAAACAGGCCACCTAATGAAAAACTGTTTTTT.